Shown below are 27 T cell receptor beta chains from a single sample sequenced in a study of CD8+ T cells in alopecia areata. After isolation, RNA underwent reverse transcription to generate cDNA as the sequencing template. Sequenced by immunoSEQ multiplex PCR; TCRdb stores in-frame clones only, minus some. In the table there are just over 150,000 clones, around 55% of which are singletons. The specimen was CD8+ T cells sorted from blood, collected at week 0. The receptors come from a human donor with alopecia areata.

This clone has only a few counts. The DNA for the CDR3 is TGCAGCGTGGGGGGATGGCAGGTCGACATGAACACTGAAGCTTTCTTT. Translation gives CSVGGWQVDMNTEAFF. The chain is built from TRBV29-1 and TRBJ1-1; D is perhaps TRBD1 (5 bases). Per the germline V gene, CDR1 is SQVTM and CDR2 is ANQGSEA. This CDR3 spans 16 amino acids. V lost 6 bases to trimming and J lost 0 bases, with 20 bases between them.

The CDR3 sequence is CASGLVLGAPNEKLFF. CDR3 sequence (DNA): TGTGCTAGTGGTTTGGTGCTGGGAGCACCAAATGAAAAACTGTTTTTT. This chain uses TRBV12-5 with TRBJ1-4; unclear D gene. Germline V gives CDR1 LGHNT, CDR2 FRNRAP. The CDR3 runs 16 residues. The V and J ends lost 0 bases and 5 bases respectively, with 13 bases between them.

The rearrangement uses TRBV29-1 and TRBJ2-7; D gene unclear. Germline CDR1 and CDR2: SQVTM and ANQGSEA. V was trimmed by 6 bases and J by 2 bases, leaving 11 bases between them. The CDR3 sequence is 12 residues long. Written as DNA, the CDR3 is TGCAGCGTGGAGACATCGACCTACGAGCAGTACTTC. The encoded protein is CSVETSTYEQYF.

This clone was detected only once. This chain joins TRBV5-6 and TRBJ2-3; 9 bases map to TRBD1. V gave up 0 bases and J gave up 5 bases; unmatched junction bases: 4. Germline V lookup: CDR1 SGHDT, CDR2 YYEEEE. The CDR3 has 15 residues. The CDR3 reads CASSLAGQGLDTQYF. The CDR3 DNA is TGTGCCAGCAGCTTGGCTGGACAGGGGTTAGATACGCAGTATTTT.

The gene calls are TRBV11-2 and TRBJ1-4, with no clear D. V was shortened by 1 base and J by 8 bases, with 5 bases between the two germline ends. From germline, CDR1 is SGHAT and CDR2 FQNNGV. The CDR3 spans 12 residues. DNA of the CDR3: TGTGCCAGCAGCTTAGGACCCGAAAAACTGTTTTTT. Protein: CASSLGPEKLFF.

The rearrangement links TRBV5-1 to TRBJ2-7, with 8 bases lining up with TRBD2. With 4 bases clipped from V and 4 bases from J, the junction kept 4 bases outside the gene matches. Germline V gene data show CDR1 as SGHRS and CDR2 as YFSETQ. The CDR3 sequence is 13 residues long. As DNA, the CDR3 is TGCGCCAGCAGCCCCAGCGGGGGATACGAGCAGTACTTC. Residues: CASSPSGGYEQYF.

The chain carries TRBV19 and TRBJ1-2; D not certain. Trimming shortened V by 6 bases and J by 7 bases, and 21 bases separated the two germline ends. Germline V gene data show CDR1 as LNHDA and CDR2 as SQIVND (reference sequence). The CDR3 loop spans 15 amino acids. The CDR3 DNA reads TGTGCCAGTAGCATTACGCCGTGGGCTCCTGGTGGCTACACCTTC. Protein product: CASSITPWAPGGYTF.

This clone has only one observation. The V and J genes are TRBV4-3 and TRBJ1-1, with D hard to call. Trimming removed 1 base from V and 1 base from J, with 4 bases in between. The germline gives CDR1 LGHNA, CDR2 YSLEER. The CDR3 is 13 residues long. CDR3 protein: CASSQGWNTEAFF. In nucleotides, the CDR3 is TGCGCCAGCAGCCAAGGGTGGAACACTGAAGCTTTCTTT.

The chain combines TRBV27 with TRBJ1-1; 8 positions agree with TRBD1. V dropped 5 bases and J dropped 8; count of bases not matched to a gene: 7. CDR1 and CDR2 from the germline V gene are MNHEY and SMNVEV (reference sequence). This CDR3 has 13 amino acids. The CDR3 here is CASSLGQVGEAFF. In DNA form, the CDR3 reads TGTGCCAGCAGTCTGGGACAGGTCGGGGAAGCTTTCTTT.

Of note for this clone: This same CDR3 is encoded by further DNA sequences in the sample. The chain couples TRBV30 to TRBJ1-1; tentative D call: TRBD1 (5 bases). Trimming took 0 bases from V and 5 from J, leaving 10 bases between them. The germline gives CDR1 GTSNPN, CDR2 SVGIG (reference sequence). The CDR3 extends over 13 amino acids. The chain's CDR3 is CAWSVGGRTEAFF. As DNA, the CDR3 is TGTGCCTGGAGTGTGGGGGGAAGGACTGAAGCTTTCTTT.

This chain uses TRBV29-1 with TRBJ1-1; D not resolved. The CDR3 consists of 10 residues. V was clipped by 4 bases and J by 10 bases, with 10 bases between them. Germline V gives CDR1 SQVTM, CDR2 ANQGSEA. As DNA, the CDR3 is TGCAGCGTTGGGTCAGAGGGAGCTTTCTTT. Protein product: CSVGSEGAFF.

This clone was observed a single time. The chain has TRBV7-6 and TRBJ1-1; no clear D. CDR3 length: 15 residues. Germline assignment: CDR1 SGHVS and CDR2 FNYEAQ. V was clipped by 5 bases and J by 3 bases, with 16 bases between them. The CDR3 loop is CASSALSDGDTEAFF. CDR3 DNA sequence: TGTGCCAGCAGCGCTCTCTCCGATGGGGACACTGAAGCTTTCTTT.

V is TRBV4-3 and J is TRBJ2-7, with TRBD1 matching over 7 bases. This CDR3 is built from 14 residues. J was trimmed by 3 bases and V by 4 bases; bases with no gene match: 6. CDR1 is LGHNA, CDR2 YSLEER, per germline. The CDR3 region has the DNA TGCGCCAGCAGCCCCAACAGGGGCAGCTACGAGCAGTACTTC. It yields the protein CASSPNRGSYEQYF.

This chain links TRBV9 with TRBJ2-3; D ambiguous. Trimming removed 4 bases from V and 2 bases from J, with 5 bases in between. This CDR3 is built from 12 residues. Germline-derived CDR1 and CDR2 are SGDLS and YYNGEE. As DNA, the CDR3 is TGTGCCAGCAGCCCAGACACAGATACGCAGTATTTT. It encodes CASSPDTDTQYF.

The chain uses TRBV7-9 and TRBJ2-5; the D call may be TRBD1 or TRBD2 (5 bases each). The V and J ends lost 3 bases and 3 bases respectively, with 14 bases between them. The germline CDR1 and CDR2 sequences are SEHNR and FQNEAQ (reference sequence). This CDR3 is 15 amino acids long. The CDR3 region has the DNA TGTGCCAGCAGCTTCCCCCGGGACGCCAAAGAGACCCAGTACTTC. This sequence encodes CASSFPRDAKETQYF. The whole variable domain, remainder taken from reference TRBV7-9 and TRBJ2-5, is DTGVSQNPRHKITKRGQNVTFRCDPISEHNRLYWYRQTLGQGPEFLTYFQNEAQLEKSRLLSDRFSAERPKGSFSTLEIQRTEQGDSAMYLCASSFPRDAKETQYFGPGTRLLVL.

The V gene is TRBV5-4, the J gene TRBJ2-1; D unclear. The germline gives CDR1 SGHNT, CDR2 YYREEE (reference sequence). The CDR3 has 12 amino acids. Trimming removed 2 bases at V and 7 bases at J, with 7 bases between. CDR3 DNA: TGTGCCAGCAGCTTTCGAGGAAATGAGCAGTTCTTC. Encoded protein: CASSFRGNEQFF.

V gene TRBV4-3 combines with J gene TRBJ2-3; TRBD1 aligns across 8 bases. The CDR3 runs to 13 residues. Germline lookup yields CDR1 LGHNA and CDR2 YSLEER. Germline trimming cut 0 bases from V and 14 bases from J; bases unmatched to any gene: 7. CDR3 sequence (DNA): TGCGCCAGCAGCCAAGACGCAGGGGGCGGGTCGTATTTT. This translates into CASSQDAGGGSYF.

The V and J genes are TRBV7-3 and TRBJ2-6; D not resolved. Trimming removed 4 bases from V and 0 bases from J, with 16 bases in between. CDR1 and CDR2 (germline): SGHTA, FQGTGA. There are 18 residues in the CDR3. As DNA, the CDR3 is TGTGCCAGCAGCTACCAATCGGCAGGATACTCTGGGGCCAACGTCCTGACTTTC. This translates into CASSYQSAGYSGANVLTF.

J is TRBJ2-2 and V is TRBV30; D remains ambiguous. CDR1 and CDR2 (germline): GTSNPN, SVGIG (reference sequence). Trimming left V 0 bases short and J 7 bases short, with 9 bases between. This CDR3 is 13 amino acids long. The CDR3 sequence is CAWSVQIGGELFF. The DNA for the CDR3 is TGTGCCTGGAGTGTACAAATAGGCGGGGAGCTGTTTTTT.

The chain uses TRBV5-1 and TRBJ2-5; 7 bases fit TRBD2. CDR1 and CDR2 from the germline V gene are SGHRS and YFSETQ. The CDR3 loop spans 14 amino acids. V shed 0 bases, J shed 5 bases, and the junction held 4 bases outside the gene matches. The CDR3 nucleotides read TGCGCCAGCAGCTTGGAAGCGGGGCGGGAGACCCAGTACTTC. It is translated as CASSLEAGRETQYF.

V usage is TRBV25-1 and J usage is TRBJ1-2; 12 bases fit TRBD1. CDR1 MGHDK and CDR2 SYGVNS come from the germline V gene. CDR3 length: 17 amino acids. V lost 1 base, J lost 8 bases, and 11 bases stayed unmatched. The DNA of the CDR3 is TGTGCCAGCAGTGAATGGGGCGAGGGGACAGGGGGCGAGGGCTACACCTTC. Its protein product is CASSEWGEGTGGEGYTF.

This chain uses TRBV20-1 with TRBJ1-4; D may be TRBD1 (5 bases). Between the trimmed V and J ends, which lost 2 bases and 12 bases, there was a span of 7 bases. The germline CDR1 and CDR2 sequences are DFQATT and SNEGSKA (reference sequence). The CDR3 totals 10 residues. The CDR3 sequence is CSARLGELFF. CDR3 DNA sequence: TGCAGTGCTAGATTAGGGGAACTGTTTTTT.

The rearrangement joins TRBV6-5 to TRBJ2-1, with D perhaps matching TRBD1 or TRBD2 (6 bases each). The CDR3 spans 15 residues. The V end was cut by 2 bases, the J end by 9 bases, with 17 bases between. Germline V gene sequence: CDR1 MNHEY, CDR2 SVGAGI. The DNA of the CDR3 is TGTGCCAGCAGTTACACGGGGGCGGTGGAGGGTGAGCAGTTCTTC. Its translation is CASSYTGAVEGEQFF.

The chain couples TRBV30 to TRBJ2-7, with D possibly TRBD1 on 6 matching bases. Germline assignment: CDR1 GTSNPN and CDR2 SVGIG (reference sequence). The length of the CDR3 is 15 residues. V was pared by 4 bases and J by 5 bases, with 21 bases between. The CDR3 DNA follows: TGTGCCTGGAATTCTGGGTTGACAGGAACCCACGAGCAGTACTTC. The encoded protein is CAWNSGLTGTHEQYF.

The V call is TRBV2, the J call TRBJ2-5, with 10 bases that match TRBD2. Germline V gene lookup returns CDR1 SNHLY and CDR2 FYNNEI. The CDR3 runs to 15 residues. The J segment lost 3 bases and the V segment lost 1 base, leaving 2 bases of the junction unmatched. The CDR3 is CASSEGGLAEETQYF. In DNA, the CDR3 is TGTGCCAGCAGTGAAGGTGGACTAGCGGAAGAGACCCAGTACTTC.

The chain recombines TRBV27 with TRBJ2-2; D not resolved. Trimming pared 3 bases from V and 6 bases from J, leaving 14 bases between. CDR3 length: 15 amino acids. Germline V gives CDR1 MNHEY, CDR2 SMNVEV (reference sequence). The CDR3 sequence: CASSFYPSDPGELFF. In DNA form, the CDR3 reads TGTGCCAGCAGTTTCTATCCGAGCGACCCCGGGGAGCTGTTTTTT.

The chain carries TRBV4-3 and TRBJ2-1, with 16 nucleotides matching TRBD2. The germline V gene encodes CDR1 LGHNA and CDR2 YSLEER. This CDR3 has 20 residues. The junction had 14 bases not matched to a gene; V was cut back by 1 base and J by 8 bases. The CDR3 loop is CASSQGPGPFGTSGGDEQFF. Written as DNA, the CDR3 is TGCGCCAGCAGCCAAGGCCCTGGTCCCTTCGGGACTAGCGGGGGGGATGAGCAGTTCTTC.